These T cell receptor beta chains were read from a single sample in a study of blood T cell repertoires in COVID-19. Data came from immunoSEQ multiplex PCR; TCRdb stores just in-frame clones and leaves some out. This table holds approximately 220,000 clones, approximately 89% found once. Source material: PBMCs or T cells enriched from blood (not recorded which). All receptors derive from a woman aged 30 to 39 with acute COVID-19. Each CDR3 is given with its conserved first and last residue. D genes are given only for firm matches. Clone size is given for some rows only: seen once, a few or many times, or a class if the clone is expanded.

D,V,size,J,CDR3,DNA
NA,TRBV15,NA,TRBJ1-2,CATSGRGGLLGYTF,TGTGCCACCAGCGGCCGGGGGGGGCTGCTGGGCTACACCTTC
TRBD1,TRBV19,NA,TRBJ1-6,CASSKSGQYNSPLHF,TGTGCCAGTAGTAAGTCGGGACAGTATAATTCACCCCTCCACTTT
NA,TRBV5-1,NA,TRBJ2-1,CASSFTTNEQFF,TGCGCCAGCAGCTTCACTACCAATGAGCAGTTCTTC
NA,TRBV6-4,NA,TRBJ2-7,CASSDSNRDYYEQYF,TGTGCCAGCAGTGACTCTAACAGAGACTACTACGAGCAGTACTTC
NA,TRBV29-1,NA,TRBJ2-7,CSVVPRNLYEQYF,TGCAGCGTTGTTCCCAGGAATTTGTACGAGCAGTACTTC
TRBD2,TRBV6-4,once,TRBJ2-5,CASSPSGDGTQYF,TGTGCCAGTTCGCCTAGCGGGGATGGGACCCAGTACTTC
NA,TRBV7-2,NA,TRBJ1-5,CASSLRGGSNQPQHF,TGTGCCAGCAGCTTAAGGGGGGGTAGCAATCAGCCCCAGCATTTT
NA,TRBV11-3,NA,TRBJ1-6,CASSLGLARRANSPLHF,TGTGCCAGCAGCTTAGGGCTGGCCCGGAGGGCTAATTCACCCCTCCACTTT
NA,TRBV19,NA,TRBJ2-7,CASSIAGYGTYEQYF,TGTGCCAGTAGTATCGCGGGCTACGGGACCTACGAGCAGTACTTC
TRBD1,TRBV7-2,NA,TRBJ1-3,CASSSDRGLSGNTIYF,TGTGCCAGCAGCTCTGACAGGGGCCTCTCTGGAAACACCATATATTTT